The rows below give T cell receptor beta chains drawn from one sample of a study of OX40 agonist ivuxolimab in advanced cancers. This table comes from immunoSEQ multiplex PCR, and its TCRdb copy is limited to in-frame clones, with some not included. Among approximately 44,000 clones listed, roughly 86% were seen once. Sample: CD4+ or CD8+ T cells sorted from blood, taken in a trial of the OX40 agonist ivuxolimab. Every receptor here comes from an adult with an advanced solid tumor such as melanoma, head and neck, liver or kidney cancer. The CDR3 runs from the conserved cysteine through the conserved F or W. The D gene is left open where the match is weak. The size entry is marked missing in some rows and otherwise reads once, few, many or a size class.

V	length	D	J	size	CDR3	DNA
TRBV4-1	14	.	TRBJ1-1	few	CASSQDGYNRGAFF	TGCGCCAGCAGCCAAGATGGATATAACCGGGGAGCTTTCTTT
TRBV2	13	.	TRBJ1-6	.	CASSDGRDQPLHF	TGTGCCAGCAGTGATGGCAGGGATCAACCCCTCCACTTT
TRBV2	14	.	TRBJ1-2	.	CASMGRGFVYGYTF	TGTGCCAGCATGGGCAGGGGATTTGTCTATGGCTACACCTTC
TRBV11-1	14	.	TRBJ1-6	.	CASSPGTASGPLHF	TGTGCCAGCAGCCCCGGGACCGCCTCTGGACCCCTCCACTTT
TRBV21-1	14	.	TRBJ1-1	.	CASSPHDEVPEAFF	TGTGCCAGCAGCCCCCACGATGAGGTGCCTGAAGCTTTCTTT
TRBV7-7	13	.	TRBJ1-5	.	CASSLKTGQPQHF	TGTGCCAGCAGCTTAAAGACAGGTCAGCCCCAGCATTTT
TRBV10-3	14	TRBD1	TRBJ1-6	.	CAISATGGLAPLHF	TGTGCCATCAGTGCGACAGGGGGCTTGGCACCCCTCCACTTT
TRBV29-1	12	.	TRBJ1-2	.	CSVAGTGYGYTF	TGCAGCGTTGCAGGGACCGGCTATGGCTACACCTTC
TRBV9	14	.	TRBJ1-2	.	CASSVAPGPYGYTF	TGTGCCAGCAGCGTAGCGCCAGGGCCCTATGGCTACACCTTC
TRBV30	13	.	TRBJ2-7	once	CAWSTGSSYEQYF	TGTGCCTGGAGTACGGGGAGCTCCTACGAGCAGTACTTC
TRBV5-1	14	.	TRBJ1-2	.	CASSFGGDYGYWDF	TGCGCCAGCTCTTTTGGAGGGGACTATGGCTACTGGGACTTC
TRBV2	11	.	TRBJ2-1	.	CASRFDWGQFF	TGTGCCAGCAGGTTCGACTGGGGGCAGTTCTTC
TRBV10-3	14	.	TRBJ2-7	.	CAISESSRGYEQYF	TGTGCCATCAGTGAGTCGAGCAGGGGTTACGAGCAGTACTTC
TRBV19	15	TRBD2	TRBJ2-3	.	CASSTSGGGADTQYF	TGTGCCAGTAGTACTAGCGGGGGGGGCGCAGATACGCAGTATTTT
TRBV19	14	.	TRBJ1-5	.	CASSVDSSNQPQHF	TGTGCCAGTAGTGTAGACAGTAGCAATCAGCCCCAGCATTTT